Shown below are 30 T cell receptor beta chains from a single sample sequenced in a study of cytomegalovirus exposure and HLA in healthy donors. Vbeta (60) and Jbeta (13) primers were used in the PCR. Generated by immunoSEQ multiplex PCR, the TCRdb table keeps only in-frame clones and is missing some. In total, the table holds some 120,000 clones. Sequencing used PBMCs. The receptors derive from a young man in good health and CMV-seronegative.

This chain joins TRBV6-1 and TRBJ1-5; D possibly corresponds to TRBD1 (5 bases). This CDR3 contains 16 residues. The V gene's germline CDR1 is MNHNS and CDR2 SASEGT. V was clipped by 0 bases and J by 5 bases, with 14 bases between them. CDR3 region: CASSEALGGGYQPQHF. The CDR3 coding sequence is TGTGCCAGCAGTGAAGCGCTCGGGGGAGGATATCAGCCCCAGCATTTT.

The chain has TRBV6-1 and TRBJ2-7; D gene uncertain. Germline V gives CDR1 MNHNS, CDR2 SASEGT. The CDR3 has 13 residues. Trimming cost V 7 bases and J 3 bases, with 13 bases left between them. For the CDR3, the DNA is TGTGCCAGCACCGTAGCCTCTGACTACGAGCAGTACTTC. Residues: CASTVASDYEQYF.

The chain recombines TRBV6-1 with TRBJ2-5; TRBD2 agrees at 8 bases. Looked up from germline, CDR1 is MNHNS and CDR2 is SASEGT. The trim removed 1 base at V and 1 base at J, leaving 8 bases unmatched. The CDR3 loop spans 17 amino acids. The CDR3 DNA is TGTGCCAGCAGTGAAGTCTATAGCGGGAAGGTCCAAGAGACCCAGTACTTC. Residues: CASSEVYSGKVQETQYF.

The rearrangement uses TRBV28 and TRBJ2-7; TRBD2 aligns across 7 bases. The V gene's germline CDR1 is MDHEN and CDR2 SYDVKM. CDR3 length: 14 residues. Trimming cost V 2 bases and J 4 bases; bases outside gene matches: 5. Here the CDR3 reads CASSLGGLSYEQYF. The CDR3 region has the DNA TGTGCCAGCAGTTTAGGGGGACTATCGTACGAGCAGTACTTC.

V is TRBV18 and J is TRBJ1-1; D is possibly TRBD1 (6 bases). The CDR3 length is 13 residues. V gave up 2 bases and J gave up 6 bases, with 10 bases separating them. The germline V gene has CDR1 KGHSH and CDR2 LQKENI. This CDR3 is CASSPSWGPEAFF. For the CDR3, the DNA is TGTGCCAGCTCACCATCTTGGGGGCCTGAAGCTTTCTTT.

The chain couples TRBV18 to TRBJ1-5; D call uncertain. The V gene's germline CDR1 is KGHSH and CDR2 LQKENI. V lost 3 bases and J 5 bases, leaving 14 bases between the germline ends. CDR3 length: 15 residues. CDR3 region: CASSPPVLAHQPQHF. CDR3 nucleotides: TGTGCCAGCTCACCCCCGGTGTTAGCCCATCAGCCCCAGCATTTT.

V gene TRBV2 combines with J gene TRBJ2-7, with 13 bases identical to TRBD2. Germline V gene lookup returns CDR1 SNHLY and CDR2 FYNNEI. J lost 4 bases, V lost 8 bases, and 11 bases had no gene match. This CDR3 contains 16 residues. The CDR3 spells CASHRSMTSGRYEQYF. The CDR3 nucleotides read TGTGCCAGCCACAGGTCGATGACTAGCGGGAGGTACGAGCAGTACTTC.

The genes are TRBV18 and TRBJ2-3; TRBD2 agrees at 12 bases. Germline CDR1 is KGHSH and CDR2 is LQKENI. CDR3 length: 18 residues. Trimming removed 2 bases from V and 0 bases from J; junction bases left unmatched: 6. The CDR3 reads CASSPMVGTSGSTDTQYF. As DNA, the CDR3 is TGTGCCAGCTCACCAATGGTAGGGACTAGCGGGAGCACAGATACGCAGTATTTT.

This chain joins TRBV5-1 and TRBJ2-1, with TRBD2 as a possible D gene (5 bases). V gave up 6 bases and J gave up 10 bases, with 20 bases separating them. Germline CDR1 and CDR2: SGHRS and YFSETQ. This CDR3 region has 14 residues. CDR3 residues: CASNPRAGLGEQFF. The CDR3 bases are TGCGCCAGCAACCCGAGGGCAGGTCTGGGGGAGCAGTTCTTC.

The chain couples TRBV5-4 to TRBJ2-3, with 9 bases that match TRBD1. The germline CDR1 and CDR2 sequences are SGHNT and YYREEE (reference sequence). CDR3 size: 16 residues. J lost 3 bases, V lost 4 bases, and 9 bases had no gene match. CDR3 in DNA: TGTGCCAGCAGCACAAAACAGGGGGCGGAAACAGATACGCAGTATTTT. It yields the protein CASSTKQGAETDTQYF.

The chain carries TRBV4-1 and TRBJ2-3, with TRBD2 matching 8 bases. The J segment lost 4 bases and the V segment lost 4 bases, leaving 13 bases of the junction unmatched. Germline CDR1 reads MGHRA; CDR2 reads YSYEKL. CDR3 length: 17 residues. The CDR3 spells CASSPDPPRGVADTQYF. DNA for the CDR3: TGCGCCAGCAGCCCCGACCCACCGCGGGGGGTGGCAGATACGCAGTATTTT.

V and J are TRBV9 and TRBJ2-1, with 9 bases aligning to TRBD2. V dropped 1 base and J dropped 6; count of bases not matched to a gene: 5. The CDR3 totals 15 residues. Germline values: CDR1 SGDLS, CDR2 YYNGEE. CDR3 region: CASSVLAGNGNEQFF. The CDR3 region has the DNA TGTGCCAGCAGCGTACTAGCGGGGAATGGCAATGAGCAGTTCTTC.

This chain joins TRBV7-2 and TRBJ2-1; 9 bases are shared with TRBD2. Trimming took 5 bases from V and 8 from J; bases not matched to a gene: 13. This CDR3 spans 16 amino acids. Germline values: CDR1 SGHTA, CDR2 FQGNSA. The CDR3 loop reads CASSLEGSGRLDEQFF. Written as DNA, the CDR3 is TGTGCCAGCAGCCTCGAGGGGAGCGGGAGGTTGGATGAGCAGTTCTTC.

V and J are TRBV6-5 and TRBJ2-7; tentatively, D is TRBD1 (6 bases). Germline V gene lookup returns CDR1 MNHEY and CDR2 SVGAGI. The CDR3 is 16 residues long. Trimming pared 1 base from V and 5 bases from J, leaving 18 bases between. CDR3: CASSYFETQGTHEQYF. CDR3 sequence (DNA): TGTGCCAGCAGTTACTTTGAAACGCAGGGGACCCACGAGCAGTACTTC.

CDR3 coding DNA: TGTGCCAGTAGCTCGATCGACGGAGACTACGAGCAGTACTTC. Residues: CASSSIDGDYEQYF. The chain employs TRBV19 and TRBJ2-7; no reliable D call. Germline V gives CDR1 LNHDA, CDR2 SQIVND (reference sequence). V was trimmed by 6 bases and J by 3 bases, leaving 15 bases between them. The CDR3 runs to 14 residues.

The CDR3 region has the DNA TGTGCCTGGAGTCAAGGCCAGGGGCTCCACGAGCAGTACTTC. Translation: CAWSQGQGLHEQYF. The chain employs TRBV30 and TRBJ2-7; tentatively, D is TRBD1 (6 bases). The germline gives CDR1 GTSNPN, CDR2 SVGIG (reference sequence). Trimming left V 2 bases short and J 5 bases short, with 16 bases between. The CDR3 has 14 amino acids.

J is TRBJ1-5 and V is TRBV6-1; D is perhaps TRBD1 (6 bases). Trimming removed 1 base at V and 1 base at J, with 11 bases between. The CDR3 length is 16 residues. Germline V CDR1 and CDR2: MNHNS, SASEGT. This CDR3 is CASSEGLTGSNQPQHF. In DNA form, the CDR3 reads TGTGCCAGCAGTGAAGGTCTTACAGGGAGCAATCAGCCCCAGCATTTT.

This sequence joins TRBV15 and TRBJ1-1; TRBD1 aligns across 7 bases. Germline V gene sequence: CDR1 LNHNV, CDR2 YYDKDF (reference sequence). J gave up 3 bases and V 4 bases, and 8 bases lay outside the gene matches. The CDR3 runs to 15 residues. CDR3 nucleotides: TGTGCCACCAGCACCTCACAGGGGTGGGACACTGAAGCTTTCTTT. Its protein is CATSTSQGWDTEAFF.

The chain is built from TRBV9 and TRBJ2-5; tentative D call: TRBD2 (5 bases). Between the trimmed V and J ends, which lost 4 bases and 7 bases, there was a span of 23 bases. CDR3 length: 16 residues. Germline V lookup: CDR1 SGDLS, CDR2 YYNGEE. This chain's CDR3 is CASSPGISQNKGTQYF. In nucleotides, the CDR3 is TGTGCCAGCAGCCCCGGGATCTCGCAGAATAAGGGGACCCAGTACTTC. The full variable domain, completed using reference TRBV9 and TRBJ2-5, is DSGVTQTPKHLITATGQRVTLRCSPRSGDLSVYWYQQSLDQGLQFLIQYYNGEERAKGNILERFSAQQFPDLHSELNLSSLELGDSALYFCASSPGISQNKGTQYFGPGTRLLVL.

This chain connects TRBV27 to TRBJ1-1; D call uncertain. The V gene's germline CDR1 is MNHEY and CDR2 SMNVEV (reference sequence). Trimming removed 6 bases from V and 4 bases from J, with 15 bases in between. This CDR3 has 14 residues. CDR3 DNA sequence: TGTGCCAGCAGCTCCCCATACATAAGCACTGAAGCTTTCTTT. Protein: CASSSPYISTEAFF.

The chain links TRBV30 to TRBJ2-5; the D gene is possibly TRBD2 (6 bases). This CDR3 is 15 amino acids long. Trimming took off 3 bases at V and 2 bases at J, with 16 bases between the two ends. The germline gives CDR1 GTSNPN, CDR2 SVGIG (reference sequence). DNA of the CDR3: TGTGCCTGGAGCCTAGGGACTGCACGTCAAGAGACCCAGTACTTC. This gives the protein CAWSLGTARQETQYF. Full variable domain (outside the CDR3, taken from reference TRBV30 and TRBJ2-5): SQTIHQWPATLVQPVGSPLSLECTVEGTSNPNLYWYRQAAGRGLQLLFYSVGIGQISSEVPQNLSASRPQDRQFILSSKKLLLSDSGFYLCAWSLGTARQETQYFGPGTRLLVL.

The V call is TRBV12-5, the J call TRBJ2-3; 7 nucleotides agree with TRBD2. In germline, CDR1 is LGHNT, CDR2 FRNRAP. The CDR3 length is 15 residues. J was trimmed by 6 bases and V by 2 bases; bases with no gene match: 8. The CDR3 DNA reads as TGTGCTAGTGGTTTGTCTGGACTAGGCGGGGATACGCAGTATTTT. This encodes CASGLSGLGGDTQYF.

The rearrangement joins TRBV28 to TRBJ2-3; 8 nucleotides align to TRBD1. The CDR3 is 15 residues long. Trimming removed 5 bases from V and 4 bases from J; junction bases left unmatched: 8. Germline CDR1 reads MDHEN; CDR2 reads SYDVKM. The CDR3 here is CASSPRTGMPDTQYF. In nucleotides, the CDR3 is TGTGCCAGCAGTCCGAGGACAGGGATGCCAGATACGCAGTATTTT.

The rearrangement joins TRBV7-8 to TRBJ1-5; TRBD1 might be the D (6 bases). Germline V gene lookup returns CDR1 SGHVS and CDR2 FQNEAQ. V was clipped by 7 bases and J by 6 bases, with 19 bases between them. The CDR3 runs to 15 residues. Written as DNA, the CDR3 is TGTGCCAGCAACGAGTTAAGCGGGGGCAGTCAGCCCCAGCATTTT. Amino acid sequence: CASNELSGGSQPQHF.

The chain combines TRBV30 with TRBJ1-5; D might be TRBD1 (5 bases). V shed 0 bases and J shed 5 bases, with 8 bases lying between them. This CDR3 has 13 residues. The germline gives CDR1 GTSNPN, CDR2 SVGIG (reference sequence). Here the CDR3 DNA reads TGTGCCTGGAGTGTGGGGGAGGATCAGCCCCAGCATTTT. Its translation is CAWSVGEDQPQHF.

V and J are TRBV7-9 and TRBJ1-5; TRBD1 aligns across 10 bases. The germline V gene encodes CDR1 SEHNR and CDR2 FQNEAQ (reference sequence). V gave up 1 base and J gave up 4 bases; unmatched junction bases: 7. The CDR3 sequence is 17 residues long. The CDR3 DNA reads TGTGCCAGCAGCTTAGGTTCAGGGACAGGGGCAAATCAGCCCCAGCATTTT. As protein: CASSLGSGTGANQPQHF. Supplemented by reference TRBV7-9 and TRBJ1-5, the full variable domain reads DTGVSQNPRHKITKRGQNVTFRCDPISEHNRLYWYRQTLGQGPEFLTYFQNEAQLEKSRLLSDRFSAERPKGSFSTLEIQRTEQGDSAMYLCASSLGSGTGANQPQHFGDGTRLSIL.

The CDR3 reads CASSETGGVYGYTF. The CDR3, as DNA: TGTGCCAGCTCAGAAACAGGGGGCGTCTATGGCTACACCTTC. The chain employs TRBV14 and TRBJ1-2; 9 bases fit TRBD1. Germline CDR1 reads SGHDN; CDR2 reads FVKESK. The CDR3 runs to 14 residues. J was trimmed by 4 bases and V by 8 bases; bases with no gene match: 8.

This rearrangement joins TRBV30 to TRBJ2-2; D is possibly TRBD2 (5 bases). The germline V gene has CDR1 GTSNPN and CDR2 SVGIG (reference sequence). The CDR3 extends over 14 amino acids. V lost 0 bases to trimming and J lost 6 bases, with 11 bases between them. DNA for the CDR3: TGTGCCTGGAGTGTACTAGGATCCGCCGGGGAGCTGTTTTTT. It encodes CAWSVLGSAGELFF.

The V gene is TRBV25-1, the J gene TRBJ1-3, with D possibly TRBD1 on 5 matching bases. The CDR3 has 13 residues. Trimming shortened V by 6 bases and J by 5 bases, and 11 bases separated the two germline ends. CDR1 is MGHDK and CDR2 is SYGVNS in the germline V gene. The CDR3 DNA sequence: TGTGCCAGCAGGGAGGGACTGAGAAACACCATATATTTT. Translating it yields CASREGLRNTIYF.

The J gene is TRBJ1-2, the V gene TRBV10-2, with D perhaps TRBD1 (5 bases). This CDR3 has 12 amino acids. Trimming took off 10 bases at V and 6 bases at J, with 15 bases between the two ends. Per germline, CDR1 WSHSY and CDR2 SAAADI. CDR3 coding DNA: TGCGCCAACCGTCGGGGGGGGGATGGCTACACCTTC. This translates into CANRRGGDGYTF.